This record concerns one T cell receptor (beta chain) sequence. Its antigen is still unknown. This entry is derived from a study of T cells in localized non-small cell lung cancer. General study findings and limits: Clonality of T cells reached its maximum in uninvolved adjacent lung, surpassing tumor.

V was trimmed by 7 bases and J by 3 bases, leaving 12 bases between them. The CDR3 contains 13 residues. Germline assignment: CDR1 MDHEN and CDR2 SYDVKM. Produced via immunoSEQ multiplex PCR; TCRdb's table is partial and in-frame only. The table has tens of thousands of clones, roughly 86% seen once; the top ten hold under 7%. The source material was peripheral blood, sampled before any cancer treatment. The chain uses TRBV28 and TRBJ2-5; the D gene could be TRBD1 or TRBD2 (5 bases each). The receptor's source is a male donor older than 55 with stage I lung adenocarcinoma. CDR3 DNA: TGTGCCAGCACCCGGGACGAGAAAGAGACCCAGTACTTC. This codes for CASTRDEKETQYF.